Listed here are 17 T cell receptor beta chains from one sample, sequenced in a study of cytomegalovirus exposure and HLA in healthy donors (TCRdb year 2017). Receptors were amplified or captured by the immunoSEQ multiplex PCR assay. A mixture of 60 forward primers for TCR Vbeta segments and 13 reverse primers for TCR Jbeta segments was used in the multiplex PCR. In its TCRdb copy, this immuneACCESS table keeps in-frame sequences only and misses some clones. Where compared with another copy, unresolved V genes explain less than half of these, and the others have no known cause. Present in this sample are some 200,000 clones, around four fifths of which were seen just once. The ten largest make up about 0.58% of the sample. The sequencing sample was made of PBMCs. All receptors derive from a woman in her thirties or forties in good health and CMV-seronegative.

The V and J genes are TRBV5-1 and TRBJ2-1; TRBD2 aligns across 9 bases. J gave up 2 bases and V 3 bases, and 9 bases lay outside the gene matches. Germline V gene lookup returns CDR1 SGHRS and CDR2 YFSETQ. CDR3 length: 17 amino acids. CDR3 DNA sequence: TGCGCCAGCAGCTCCTTTGGCGGGGGGGCCACCTACAATGAGCAGTTCTTC. Its translation is CASSSFGGGATYNEQFF.

This clone has just one count. DNA of the CDR3: TGTGCCAGCAGGGGACCGGGACAGGTTAATGAGCAGTTCTTC. As protein: CASRGPGQVNEQFF. The rearrangement uses TRBV6-1 and TRBJ2-1; 8 bases agree with TRBD1. V lost 6 bases, J lost 7 bases, and 8 bases stayed unmatched. The CDR3 consists of 14 residues. Per germline, CDR1 MNHNS and CDR2 SASEGT.

This clone has just a few counts. This chain uses TRBV5-1 with TRBJ2-6; D is unresolved. Trimming took off 3 bases at V and 1 base at J, with 8 bases between the two ends. Looked up from germline, CDR1 is SGHRS and CDR2 is YFSETQ. The CDR3 contains 15 residues. The CDR3 DNA is TGCGCCAGCAGCTCCCGAGGTTCTGGGGCCAACGTCCTGACTTTC. It translates to CASSSRGSGANVLTF. Based on the CDR3 plus reference TRBV5-1 and TRBJ2-6, the full variable domain is KAGVTQTPRYLIKTRGQQVTLSCSPISGHRSVSWYQQTPGQGLQFLFEYFSETQRNKGNFPGRFSGRQFSNSRSEMNVSTLELGDSALYLCASSSRGSGANVLTFGAGSRLTVL.

The chain carries TRBV6-5 and TRBJ2-1; 9 bases line up with TRBD2. This CDR3 comprises 15 residues. The germline V gene encodes CDR1 MNHEY and CDR2 SVGAGI. V was clipped by 4 bases and J by 2 bases; unmatched bases: 3. CDR3 sequence reads: CASSFSGGAYNEQFF. As DNA, the CDR3 is TGTGCCAGCAGTTTTAGCGGGGGAGCCTACAATGAGCAGTTCTTC.

The chain is built from TRBV6-5 and TRBJ2-3; 10 bases align to TRBD2. This CDR3 is 15 amino acids long. The V gene end was trimmed by 5 bases and the J gene end by 4 bases; junction bases not matched to a gene: 6. From germline, CDR1 is MNHEY and CDR2 SVGAGI. This CDR3 is CASSRIAGGSDTQYF. The CDR3, as DNA: TGTGCCAGCAGTCGAATAGCGGGGGGATCAGATACGCAGTATTTT.

V and J are TRBV7-6 and TRBJ2-4, with D perhaps matching TRBD2 (6 bases). Looked up from germline, CDR1 is SGHVS and CDR2 is FNYEAQ. V lost 5 bases and J 9 bases, leaving 17 bases between the germline ends. This CDR3 spans 14 amino acids. Here the CDR3 reads CASSTSSGLGIQYF. The CDR3, as DNA: TGTGCCAGCAGCACCTCGAGCGGGTTGGGCATTCAGTACTTC.

The gene calls are TRBV10-1 and TRBJ2-7; no firm D call. Trimming removed 10 bases at V and 0 bases at J, with 16 bases between. Germline CDR1 and CDR2: WNHNN and SYGVQD (reference sequence). The CDR3 contains 14 residues. CDR3 amino acids: CAIQPTETSYEQYF. The CDR3 DNA reads as TGCGCCATCCAGCCAACGGAGACCTCCTACGAGCAGTACTTC.

This clone was observed a single time. This chain connects TRBV27 to TRBJ2-4; TRBD1 aligns across 8 bases. V was clipped by 6 bases and J by 2 bases; unmatched bases: 6. Germline CDR1 MNHEY, CDR2 SMNVEV (reference sequence). The CDR3 sequence is 15 residues long. The CDR3 DNA sequence: TGTGCCAGCAGCGGACAGGGAGGTTCCAAAAACATTCAGTACTTC. Protein product: CASSGQGGSKNIQYF.

The chain combines TRBV5-4 with TRBJ2-2, with 7 positions matching TRBD1. Germline CDR1 is SGHNT and CDR2 is YYREEE (reference sequence). Unmatched junction bases numbered 6, after V lost 3 bases and J lost 1 base. This CDR3 comprises 16 residues. The DNA of the CDR3 is TGTGCCAGCAGCTCTTCCTACAGGGGGAACACCGGGGAGCTGTTTTTT. The encoded protein is CASSSSYRGNTGELFF.

This clone appeared once. The CDR3 region is CASSLGTGGFTDTQYF. In DNA, the CDR3 is TGTGCCAGCAGCTTAGGGACAGGGGGCTTCACAGATACGCAGTATTTT. The V and J genes are TRBV7-2 and TRBJ2-3; 11 positions agree with TRBD1. The CDR3 is made up of 16 amino acids. Germline V gives CDR1 SGHTA, CDR2 FQGNSA. Trimming took 1 base from V and 2 from J; bases not matched to a gene: 2.

This sequence joins TRBV6-5 and TRBJ1-2; 9 bases are a match to TRBD1. V was pared by 6 bases and J by 9 bases, with 11 bases of the junction left unmatched. The CDR3 consists of 14 residues. Germline assignment: CDR1 MNHEY and CDR2 SVGAGI. CDR3 protein: CASSYRTGDMSYTF. Here the CDR3 DNA reads TGTGCCAGCAGCTATCGGACAGGGGATATGAGCTACACCTTC.

The rearrangement uses TRBV19 and TRBJ2-3, with a weak D call TRBD1 (5 bases). Trimming left V 0 bases short and J 1 base short, with 8 bases between. Germline CDR1 LNHDA, CDR2 SQIVND (reference sequence). The CDR3 contains 15 residues. Written as DNA, the CDR3 is TGTGCCAGTAGTATAGATGGCAGGGGCACAGATACGCAGTATTTT. It specifies CASSIDGRGTDTQYF.

The rearrangement links TRBV11-2 to TRBJ2-6; 11 bases line up with TRBD1. Trimming took 5 bases from V and 0 from J; bases not matched to a gene: 6. The CDR3 sequence is 18 residues long. Per the germline V gene, CDR1 is SGHAT and CDR2 is FQNNGV. The DNA for the CDR3 is TGTGCCAGCAGCCCTCGGACAGGGGGCTACTCTGGGGCCAACGTCCTGACTTTC. Residues: CASSPRTGGYSGANVLTF.

The chain employs TRBV19 and TRBJ2-5; a weak D match, TRBD2 (5 bases). The DNA end is a closer match to TRBJ2-7, so the J assignment may be wrong. Germline CDR1 is LNHDA and CDR2 is SQIVND (reference sequence). This CDR3 has 14 residues. The CDR3 protein is CASRTIPTAYEQYF. CDR3 nucleotides: TGTGCCAGTAGGACTATCCCTACTGCTTACGAGCAGTACTTC.

The V call is TRBV18, the J call TRBJ1-2, with no clear D. Germline lookup yields CDR1 KGHSH and CDR2 LQKENI. Trimming removed 3 bases from V and 6 bases from J, with 14 bases in between. This CDR3 region has 14 residues. The CDR3 region has the DNA TGTGCCAGCTCACCCTTGACTTCGGTCGATGGCTACACCTTC. As protein: CASSPLTSVDGYTF. The variable domain in full, with the rest retrieved from reference TRBV18 and TRBJ1-2, is NAGVMQNPRHLVRRRGQEARLRCSPMKGHSHVYWYRQLPEEGLKFMVYLQKENIIDESGMPKERFSAEFPKEGPSILRIQQVVRGDSAAYFCASSPLTSVDGYTFGSGTRLTVV.

On this clone: Mismatch with germline at one junction end may stem from a read error. This rearrangement joins TRBV7-7 to TRBJ2-3; TRBD1 matches 9 bases. Looked up from germline, CDR1 is SSHAT and CDR2 is FNYEAQ (reference sequence). The length of the CDR3 is 15 residues. The CDR3 coding sequence is TGTGCTAGCAGCCAAGGGACAGGGAGCACAGATACGCAGTATTTT. Protein: CASSQGTGSTDTQYF.

The rearrangement joins TRBV10-3 to TRBJ1-5, with 8 bases fitting TRBD1. Unmatched junction bases numbered 11, after V lost 10 bases and J lost 3 bases. Germline V gene data show CDR1 as ENHRY and CDR2 as SYGVKD. CDR3 length equals 15 residues. In nucleotides, the CDR3 is TGTGCCACCCAAGGACAGGGCGGATACAATCAGCCCCAGCATTTT. This sequence encodes CATQGQGGYNQPQHF.